The clone carrying this T cell receptor (beta chain) was seen only once. Its antigen is as yet unknown. PCR involved 60 Vbeta and 13 Jbeta primers. Measured with immunoSEQ multiplex PCR; TCRdb has only the in-frame clones, and not every one. The sample lists around 280,000 clones; 80% to 90% were seen once. This specimen belongs to a study of cytomegalovirus exposure and HLA in healthy donors. The CDR3 is made up of 18 amino acids. CDR1 and CDR2 from the germline V gene are SGHTA and FQGTGA. Germline trimming cut 6 bases from V and 4 bases from J; bases unmatched to any gene: 15. Overall study results and limits: Diagnosis of cytomegalovirus status made by the classifier reportedly showed high specificity and sensitivity. Most TCR beta V segments were productive about 87% or about 30% of the time in an earlier analysis.

This TCR derives from a woman under 30 in good health and CMV-seronegative. The V call is TRBV7-3, the J call TRBJ2-3, with 11 bases aligning to TRBD2. Specimen: PBMCs. DNA of the CDR3: TGTGCCAGCAGACAATTCCCCGGTGGTAGCGGGGGGGCAGATACGCAGTATTTT. This sequence encodes CASRQFPGGSGGADTQYF.